Here is one T cell receptor (beta chain) with its context. Its specific antigen is unknown. Per-base quality was not reported, and no clone a single base away is much larger than it. Each donor gave one peripheral blood draw, approximately 110 mL on average, collected into heparinised tubes. A BD FACSAria II was used to sort naive, central memory, regulatory and stem cell-like memory CD4+ T cells with a panel that included CD45RO, CCR7, CD25, CD127, CD95 and CD27. A purity above 95% was achieved for all sorted populations. PBMCs were isolated immediately by Lymphoprep density gradient centrifugation and stained directly without culture. To minimize batch effects, samples were stained and sorted in pairs, one healthy donor with one patient per experiment. These data originate in a study of beta chain features in type 1 diabetes (dated by TCRdb to the late 2010s). Turning to the overall study: Mean age, gender distribution, total cell number and subset yield were not different between patients and healthy donors. A total of 107,917,701 sorted cells were examined across all samples, and the number of cells per subset was strongly correlated with RNA yield. In the study, recently diagnosed type 1 diabetes patients and matched healthy donors were compared on the TCRB repertoires of their sorted circulating CD4+ T cell subsets. Regulatory and stem cell-like memory subsets were obtained from only 8 patients and roughly 8 healthy donors, while naive and central memory subsets were obtained from all 28 donors. The paper's findings and limits, for the study overall: Because the HLA sub-analyses included only small numbers of individuals, any influence of HLA type on TCRB rearrangement was left unresolved. A moderate but significant shortening of TCRB CDR3 length was observed in type 1 diabetes patients in all four CD4+ subsets. The naive, central memory and regulatory TCRB repertoires appeared to resemble one another more closely among patients than among healthy donors. At VDJ recombination sites, patients with type 1 diabetes made fewer insertions and deleted more nucleotides, a pattern implying thymic rearrangement abnormalities. Shorter templates might have been favored by PCR, but patient and control samples were amplified and corrected together, so both groups would have been affected equally by any skew. Sequencing cDNA rather than genomic DNA could over-represent highly expressing activated cells, although activation and CD3 levels did not differ between groups.

The CDR3 numbers 14 residues from cysteine through phenylalanine. Just CDR3 DNA is preserved here, 42 bases in frame from base 1. V is clipped by 0 bases and J by 4 bases, and the sequence between their germline boundaries is 8 bases long. The germline V gene (reference sequence) sets CDR1 to LNHNV and CDR2 to YYDKDF. The entire amount of isolated RNA was reverse transcribed using the High Capacity cDNA Reverse Transcription Kit, so the sequenced TCRB transcripts were expressed ones. Deep immunoSEQ sequencing was applied to naive, central memory and regulatory T cell samples, giving an average of roughly 3.5 million total reads per sample. Sorted cells were lysed in RLT buffer and RNA was extracted with DNase-treated RNeasy Micro or Mini kits, depending on cell number. To prevent cross-contamination, each cell subset was processed individually, whereas patient and healthy donor samples were processed jointly. TCRB sequences were amplified from cDNA with the immunoSEQ multiplex PCR, producing 87-bp fragments spanning the CDR3 region. Sequencing of the amplicons was performed on the Illumina HiSeq platform. On the authors' methods: PCR bias was computationally corrected using synthetic template baselines, reads within Hamming distance 2 were collapsed, and singletons that could not be merged were discarded. By aligning reads against IMGT, V, D and J genes, CDR3 length, and insertions or deletions at six rearrangement sites were assigned. Within each subset, clonotype counts were normalized to sorted cell number, after which true diversity and Gini coefficients were computed with the tcR R package. The overlap coefficient, calculated on TCRB nucleotide sequences, was used to measure repertoire sharing. As a proxy for the pre-selection repertoire, out-of-frame TCRB sequences from naive cells were analyzed. TCRdb re-hosts the immuneACCESS table, in-frame sequences only. Its copies lack some clones; in the studies checked, an unresolved V gene accounts for under half of them, and the cause for the rest is not known. The D gene and trimming were derived from the DNA, and the V and J assignments and clone size from that table. Within this sample are 250,000 to 350,000 clones, with 13% to 15% of them counted one time only. The ten largest clonotypes hold over 0.015% of the sample.

The sequenced sample consisted of naive CD4+ T cells from blood. The sample's cell subset or site label, decoded: true naive CD4+ T cells. The source of this sequence is a man aged 25-40 years with type 1 diabetes. The sequence links TRBV15 to TRBJ2-3, with the D gene too uncertain to name. In nucleotide form, the sequence is TGTGCCACCAGCAGAGACGTAGAGGCAGATACGCAGTATTTT. Translation gives CATSRDVEADTQYF.